This entry lists 2 T cell receptor beta chains sequenced from one sample in a study of control samples from healthy donors and cancer patients. Sequencing was performed with immunoSEQ multiplex PCR; in TCRdb, only in-frame clones are kept and a portion is missing. Here the sample table reports 150,000 to 200,000 clones. Sequencing was carried out using blood. Source of these receptors: a woman in her 30s in good health.

This chain connects TRBV7-9 to TRBJ2-6; D may be TRBD2 (5 bases). Germline CDR1 and CDR2: SEHNR and FQNEAQ (reference sequence). This CDR3 has 15 amino acids. Trimming pared 11 bases from V and 0 bases from J, leaving 14 bases between. In DNA, the CDR3 is TGTGCCGAAGGGAGCGTTCCCTCTGGGGCCAACGTCCTGACTTTC. This sequence encodes CAEGSVPSGANVLTF.

The J gene is TRBJ2-1, the V gene TRBV24-1; D ambiguous. The CDR3 contains 12 residues. Germline lookup yields CDR1 KGHDR and CDR2 SFDVKD. The ends were cut back, 10 bases at V and 4 bases at J, with 10 bases in the middle. CDR3 residues: CATLSGYNEQFF. The CDR3 nucleotides read TGTGCCACGCTGTCAGGTTACAATGAGCAGTTCTTC.